A selection of T cell receptor beta chains follows, all from one sample in a study of blood T cells in healthy people across ages. TCRdb called the 5' RACE reads again in MiXCR, with one record for every CDR3 protein. The sample records hundreds of thousands of distinct CDR3 sequences, around two fifths being singletons. The sample consisted of blood. The source of these receptors is a man aged 80 or over in good health. Each CDR3 is given with its conserved first and last residue. A D gene is named only where the DNA matches it firmly. The listing skips clone size in some rows; elsewhere it reads once, few, many or a size class.

cdr3_nt cdr3_aa clone_size j_call d_call v_call
TGCGCCACCAGCAGGATAGGAGGGCCCCCGTACAATGAGCAGTTCTTC CATSRIGGPPYNEQFF - TRBJ2-1 - TRBV15
TGTGCCGGCAGCCAGGGGTGGGGCGGGAGGTACAATGAGCAGTTCTTC CAGSQGWGGRYNEQFF few TRBJ2-1 TRBD2 TRBV7-2
TGTGCCACCAGTGATTCAGGCCGTAGCAGGGGGTCCCAGTACTTC CATSDSGRSRGSQYF - TRBJ2-7 TRBD1 TRBV24-1
TGTGCCAGCAGCTTATCGGAAGGGAATCACGAGTATTTT CASSLSEGNHEYF few TRBJ2-3 - TRBV7-8
TGTGCCACCAGCAGAGACAGGAGAACCTACAATGAGCAGTACTTC CATSRDRRTYNEQYF - TRBJ2-7 - TRBV15
TGTGCCAGCAGGGAAACCAGGGGGCAGGTTTCACCCCTCCACTTT CASRETRGQVSPLHF few TRBJ1-6 TRBD1 TRBV6-6
TGTGCCAGCAGCGAACCGGGACGGGGGGGAGATACGCAGTATTTT CASSEPGRGGDTQYF - TRBJ2-3 TRBD2 TRBV6-2/TRBV6-3
TGTGCCAGCAGCAGACTGGCTAGGGGAGATAATGAGCAGTACTTC CASSRLARGDNEQYF - TRBJ2-7 - TRBV7-3
TGTGCCAGCAGTTACTCTACACAGGGGGCAGAGGCTTTCTTT CASSYSTQGAEAFF - TRBJ1-1 TRBD1 TRBV6-5
TGCGCCAGCAGCTTCTCGGCAGGGCAGATTGAGCAGTTCTTC CASSFSAGQIEQFF few TRBJ2-1 - TRBV5-1
TGTGCCAGCAGCCGAAGGAGGGAGACCCAGTACTTC CASSRRRETQYF - TRBJ2-5 - TRBV7-2
TGCAGCGTTGAAGATCTCGCGGGAGGGCCAGGTGAGCAGTACTTC CSVEDLAGGPGEQYF - TRBJ2-5 TRBD2 TRBV29-1
TGTGCCAGCAGCTCCCCGGACAGGGGGAATGAGCAGTTCTTC CASSSPDRGNEQFF few TRBJ2-1 TRBD1 TRBV4-2
TGTGCCAGCAGCCAAGAGCCCCCAGGGTTTGGCTATGGCTACACCTTC CASSQEPPGFGYGYTF - TRBJ1-2 - TRBV14
TGCAGTGCTATAATAGGAAACATTCAGTACTTC CSAIIGNIQYF - TRBJ2-4 - TRBV20-1
TGCAGTCCGTACGCCCGGGCCACAACCACCCAGTACTTC CSPYARATTTQYF few TRBJ2-5 - TRBV20-1
TGTGCCAGCATTTACGACCCCGTCCAAGAGACCCAGTACTTC CASIYDPVQETQYF - TRBJ2-5 - TRBV6-5
TGTGCCAGCAGCGTAGAGGGACAGGTGCGACAAGAGACCCAGTACTTC CASSVEGQVRQETQYF few TRBJ2-5 TRBD1 TRBV9
TGCAGTGCTAGAGCCGCAGGGAACCCCTCGGAGGAGCAGTACTTC CSARAAGNPSEEQYF - TRBJ2-4 - TRBV20-1
TGCAGTGTTCTCAGGACAGCCTACAATGAGCAGTTCTTC CSVLRTAYNEQFF few TRBJ2-1 - TRBV20-1
TGTGCCAGCAGCCGTCTAGGGTCCCAAGAGACCCAGTACTTC CASSRLGSQETQYF many TRBJ2-5 - TRBV3-1
TGTGCCAGCAGCGCGAAGGTGAACTCCTACAATGAGCAGTTCTTC CASSAKVNSYNEQFF - TRBJ2-1 - TRBV3-1
TGTGCCAGCAGCTTAGCCGCCTCCGGACGAGAGACCCAGTACTTC CASSLAASGRETQYF few TRBJ2-5 - TRBV7-9
TGCAGTGCTGGTGCGGGACGGTACCAAGAGACCCAGTACTTC CSAGAGRYQETQYF many TRBJ2-5 - TRBV20-1
TGTGCCAGCAGTTTACAAGAGAACTACGAGCAGTACTTC CASSLQENYEQYF few TRBJ2-7 - TRBV12-3/TRBV12-4
TGTGCCAGCAGCTCCAGTATTGGGTCGCCAGGGACCACAGATACGCAGTATTTT CASSSSIGSPGTTDTQYF - TRBJ2-3 - TRBV7-9
TGCAGTGCTGTTCGACAGGGGGACAACGAGCAGTACTTC CSAVRQGDNEQYF many TRBJ2-7 TRBD1 TRBV20-1
TGTGCCAGCAGCCAAGCGGGACGCACCTCTGGAAACACCATATATTTT CASSQAGRTSGNTIYF few TRBJ1-3 - TRBV4-2
TGTGCCGGCAGTTACTCCTTTCAGCCTCCGAGTTCACCCCTCCACTTT CAGSYSFQPPSSPLHF - TRBJ1-6 - TRBV6-5
TGTGCCGGCAGCTTGGTTTCTTCCACCCACGAGCAGTACTTC CAGSLVSSTHEQYF - TRBJ2-7 - TRBV5-6
TGTGCCAGCAGCTTCAACGGGCGGACTTGGGGCACAGATACGCAGTATTTT CASSFNGRTWGTDTQYF few TRBJ2-3 - TRBV7-2
TGCAGTGCTTTGAGGGACAGCGCGAATGAGCAGTTCTTC CSALRDSANEQFF - TRBJ2-1 TRBD1 TRBV20-1
TGTGCCAGCAGCTTAGCCGACAGGGGTTGGGGCTACACCTTC CASSLADRGWGYTF - TRBJ1-2 TRBD1 TRBV7-8
TGTGCCAGCAGTTGGACATCTAATTGGGGACAGCGAGAGCTGTTTTTT CASSWTSNWGQRELFF - TRBJ2-2 TRBD1 TRBV6-2/TRBV6-3
TGTGCCGGCAGCCGGACTAACGGGAGGATTGAGCAGTACTTC CAGSRTNGRIEQYF - TRBJ2-5 TRBD2 TRBV13
TGTGCCACCGGTGACGCCGCAGGAAGCTACACAGATACGCAGTATTTT CATGDAAGSYTDTQYF - TRBJ2-3 - TRBV24-1
TGTGCCAGCAGCTTAACGATCCCTCAGCCCCAGCATTTT CASSLTIPQPQHF - TRBJ1-5 - TRBV7-2
TGTGCCAGCAGTGAACCCGGACAGGGAAGCTTGTCCCAGTACTTC CASSEPGQGSLSQYF - TRBJ2-7 TRBD1 TRBV25-1
TGTGCCGGCACCGGGACTGTAGGGACAGATACGCAGTATTTT CAGTGTVGTDTQYF - TRBJ2-3 - TRBV6-2/TRBV6-3
TGTGCCAGCAGCTTAGTTCGGGCTAGCAGGGGGGCGGGTGAGCAGTTCTTC CASSLVRASRGAGEQFF - TRBJ2-1 - TRBV7-6
TGTGCCAGCAGTGAAGATCCGTGGCGGGAGCAGTACTTC CASSEDPWREQYF - TRBJ2-7 - TRBV6-1
TGCAGCGTTGAAACACCCCTTTATAGCACAGATACGCAGTATTTT CSVETPLYSTDTQYF - TRBJ2-3 - TRBV29-1
TGCGCCAGCAGCTCGGGACATCAAAAGTTCGATGGCTACACCTTC CASSSGHQKFDGYTF - TRBJ1-2 - TRBV5-1
TGCAGTGCCCACCCGGCAGGGAGTTACAATGAGCAGTTCTTC CSAHPAGSYNEQFF few TRBJ2-1 - TRBV20-1
TGCGCCAGCAGCTTGCCCCCTACTGACTATGAGCAGTTCTTC CASSLPPTDYEQFF - TRBJ2-1 - TRBV5-1
TGTGCCAGCAGCCCTCAGTTTGGCTACACCTTC CASSPQFGYTF few TRBJ1-2 - TRBV5-8
TGCAGTGCTAGAGATCAAGAGCTAGCCAAAAACATTCAGTACTTC CSARDQELAKNIQYF - TRBJ2-4 - TRBV20-1
TGCGCCAGCAGCCAAGCCTGGCGGGGGGCGATCGATGGCTACACCTTC CASSQAWRGAIDGYTF - TRBJ1-2 - TRBV4-3
TGTGCCAGCAGCCCCCTCTCCGGGGGGGCAGATACGCAGTATTTT CASSPLSGGADTQYF few TRBJ2-3 TRBD2 TRBV4-2
TGTGCCAGCAGTTTATCGCGCGATGGCTACACCTTC CASSLSRDGYTF many TRBJ1-2 - TRBV28
TGCGCCAGCAGCTTAAGTCCCCGCGTTTCGGGAGATGCGCAGTATTTT CASSLSPRVSGDAQYF - TRBJ2-3 - TRBV5-1
TGTGCCAGCAGTCCTCCCAGAATAGCGGGAGTATTAGAGCAGTTCTTC CASSPPRIAGVLEQFF - TRBJ2-1 TRBD2 TRBV28
TGTGCCAGCAGTTTAACGAACAATCAGCCCCAGCATTTT CASSLTNNQPQHF many TRBJ1-5 - TRBV6-2/TRBV6-3
TGTGCCAGCAGCCAGGACCCAGGGACAGGGGTTTTGGATACGCAGTATTTT CASSQDPGTGVLDTQYF - TRBJ2-3 TRBD1 TRBV4-2
TGTGCCAGCAGCCGGGGGATAGGCGCTCCCACCTTC CASSRGIGAPTF - TRBJ1-2 - TRBV3-1
TGCAGTGCCTCGCTGGGGGCGAATTTCTATGGCTACACCTTC CSASLGANFYGYTF - TRBJ1-2 - TRBV20-1
TGCATCCCTACGGGGGGCACTGAAGCTTTCTTT CIPTGGTEAFF - TRBJ1-1 - TRBV29-1
TGTGCCATCAGTGACCGGGACGGTTCCTACGAGCAGTACTTC CAISDRDGSYEQYF - TRBJ2-7 - TRBV10-3
TGTGCCAGCAGCCGTGGACAGGGTGTCGCAACTAATGAAAAACTGTTTTTT CASSRGQGVATNEKLFF few TRBJ1-4 TRBD1 TRBV6-1
TGTGCCAGCAGGCGGGACAGGGGTGGATCAGATACGCAGTATTTT CASRRDRGGSDTQYF - TRBJ2-3 TRBD1 TRBV7-2